Sequencing of this TCR beta chain was carried out in a study of neoadjuvant anti-PD-1 for oral cavity cancer (dated by TCRdb to about 2021). Notes on the research overall: Three to four biweekly doses of nivolumab at 3 mg/kg were mostly administered to patients before curative-intent surgical resection. For patients who did not progress, a fourth nivolumab dose was given around day 43, followed by definitive surgical resection on days 50-56. Under RECIST 1.1, a patient counted as a responder if showing complete response, partial response or stable disease, and as a non-responder if showing progression. A 33% response rate was observed in the parent correlative cohort, in which about a dozen patients were included.

Study-level results and caveats: After neoadjuvant nivolumab, significantly higher T cell clonality (Gini index) was found within PBMCs in non-responders than in responders. Higher pretreatment blood Treg/Th17 ratios correlated with both higher pretreatment blood TCRbeta clonality and lower post-treatment tumor TCRbeta clonality. The TCR analyses had only a few patients in each response group, and the authors called for validation in larger cohorts.

The sample's time point label, decoded: before neoadjuvant nivolumab. Patients were newly diagnosed with stage II-IVA oral cavity squamous cell carcinoma and had received no prior systemic or radiation treatment. The cohort was made up of patients with locally advanced, HPV-negative oral cavity squamous cell carcinoma. Peripheral blood mononuclear cells were analyzed directly and were not maintained or expanded in culture. Samples were obtained from a longitudinal correlative study of a single-arm phase II trial of neoadjuvant nivolumab in oral cavity squamous cell carcinoma. Genomic DNA-based TCRbeta sequencing was performed on subject-matched pre- and post-treatment PBMCs and tumors from three responders and three non-responders. Peripheral blood mononuclear cells were collected before nivolumab treatment and again after treatment, at the time of surgery. Genomic DNA was isolated from PBMCs using the Maxwell RSC DNA from Cells kit.

PBMC libraries used mostly approximately 480 ng of input genomic DNA for deep sequencing, with six replicates per sample. The immunoSEQ hsTCRbeta kit was used to prepare TCRbeta libraries, following the manufacturer's instructions. An Illumina NovaSeq 6000 S4 flow cell was used to sequence the final libraries, which had first been combined to 3 nM. The study's processing was this. Raw data preprocessing and quality control were performed with the immunoSEQ Analyzer. The analysis was limited to productive rearrangements, and each clonotype was defined by a unique CDR3 amino acid sequence. Repertoire clonality was estimated as the Gini-Simpson index, which was computed with the R package tcR. Student's t test was used to compare Gini indices, and Pearson correlation was used to assess associations with tumor size change. Here the immuneACCESS table is served through TCRdb, limited to in-frame sequences with V and J called. Missing clones are a known gap in these copies; in checked studies unresolved V genes cover under half, and the rest lacks a known reason. D and trimming were read from the DNA, whereas the V and J calls and clone size are those reported in that table. The sample table lists tens of thousands of clones, 83% of them with a count of one. About 3.4% of the sample is in the top ten clones.

This clone was picked up a small number of times. Its cognate antigen has yet to be identified. Per-base quality was not reported, and no clone a single base away is much larger than it. The same CDR3 also results from other DNA sequences found in this sample. The CDR3 covers 13 residues, taking in both the cysteine and the phenylalanine. Only the CDR3 portion is preserved as DNA: 39 bases, with reading frame beginning at the first base. From V the trimming removes 3 bases and from J it removes 4 bases, while the gene matches leave 4 bases of the junction unaccounted for. Taken from the germline V gene (reference sequence), the CDR1 and CDR2 loops are GTSNPN and SVGIG.

The sequenced sample was PBMCs, obtained before nivolumab (anti-PD-1) treatment. Rearrangement joined TRBV30 to TRBJ1-2; 8 junctional bases match TRBD1. The sequence was obtained from a person between 40 and 85 years old with oral cavity squamous cell carcinoma. The CDR3 amino acid sequence is: CAWSRDRPYGYTF. The bases are TGTGCCTGGAGCAGGGACAGGCCCTATGGCTACACCTTC.